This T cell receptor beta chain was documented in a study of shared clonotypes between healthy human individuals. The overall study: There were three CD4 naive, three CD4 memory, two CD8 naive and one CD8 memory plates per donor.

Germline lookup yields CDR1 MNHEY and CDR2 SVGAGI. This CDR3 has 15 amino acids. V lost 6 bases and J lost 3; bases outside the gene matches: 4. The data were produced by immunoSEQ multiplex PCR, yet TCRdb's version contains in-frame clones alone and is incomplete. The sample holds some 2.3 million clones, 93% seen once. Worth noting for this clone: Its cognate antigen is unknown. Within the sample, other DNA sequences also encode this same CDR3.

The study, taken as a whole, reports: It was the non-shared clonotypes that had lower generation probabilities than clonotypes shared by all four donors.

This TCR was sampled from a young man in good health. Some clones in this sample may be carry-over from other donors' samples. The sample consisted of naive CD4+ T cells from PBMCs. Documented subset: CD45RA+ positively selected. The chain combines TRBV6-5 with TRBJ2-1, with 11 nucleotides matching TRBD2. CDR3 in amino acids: CASSPGTSGYNEQFF. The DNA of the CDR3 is TGTGCCAGCAGCCCCGGGACTAGCGGCTACAATGAGCAGTTCTTC.